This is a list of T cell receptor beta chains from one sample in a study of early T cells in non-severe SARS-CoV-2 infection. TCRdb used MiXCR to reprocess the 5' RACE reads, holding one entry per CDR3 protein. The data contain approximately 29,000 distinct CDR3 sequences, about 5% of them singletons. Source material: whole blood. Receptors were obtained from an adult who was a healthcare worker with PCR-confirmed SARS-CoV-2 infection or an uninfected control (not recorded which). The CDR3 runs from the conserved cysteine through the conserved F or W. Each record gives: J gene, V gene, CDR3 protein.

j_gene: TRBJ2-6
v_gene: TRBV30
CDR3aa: CAVAETFSGANVLTF

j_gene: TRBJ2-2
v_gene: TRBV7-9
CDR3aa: CASSSPTSRTGELFF

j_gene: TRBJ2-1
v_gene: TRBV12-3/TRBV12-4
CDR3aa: CASRPGLAGGREQFF

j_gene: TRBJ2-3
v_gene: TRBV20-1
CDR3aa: CSARDLRRTDTQYF

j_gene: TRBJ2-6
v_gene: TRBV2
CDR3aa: CASSGGQALYSGANVLTF

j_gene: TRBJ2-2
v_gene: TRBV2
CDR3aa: CASSPGQGANGELFF

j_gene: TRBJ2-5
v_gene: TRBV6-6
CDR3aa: CASSYSGTGEETQYF

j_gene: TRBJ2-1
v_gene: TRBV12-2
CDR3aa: CASRSLGTSLSSYNEQFF

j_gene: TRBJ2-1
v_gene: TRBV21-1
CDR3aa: CASSKEDILDSYNEQFF

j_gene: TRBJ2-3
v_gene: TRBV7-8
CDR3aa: CASSYRDRYTQYF

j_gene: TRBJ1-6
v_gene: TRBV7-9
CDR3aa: CASSAPGQGPLHF

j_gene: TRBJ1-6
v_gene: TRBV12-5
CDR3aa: CASGSEYNSPLHF

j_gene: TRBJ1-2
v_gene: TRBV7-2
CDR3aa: CASSLTAANYGYTF

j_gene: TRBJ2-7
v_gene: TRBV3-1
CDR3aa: CASSQTGDYEQYF

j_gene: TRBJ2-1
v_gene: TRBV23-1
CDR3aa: CASTLREFSSYNEQFF